This TCR beta chain was identified in a study of memory CD4+ T cells and cytomegalovirus serostatus. Study findings and constraints: Repertoires predicted CMV serostatus with median bootstrapped AUC of roughly 0.96.

Single viable CD3+CD4+CD8-CD45RO+ cells were sorted as the memory CD4+ T cells. About this clone itself: The antigen remains undetermined.

Germline V gives CDR1 SGHRS, CDR2 YFSETQ. With 5 bases clipped from V and 4 bases from J, the junction kept 8 bases outside the gene matches. This CDR3 has 15 amino acids. Authors' processing steps: After removing out-of-frame reads, over 2 million distinct TCRbeta sequences remained. TCRdb's copy holds only in-frame clones and misses some; the assay was immunoSEQ multiplex PCR. Clone size and the V and J calls come from that table; the DNA yielded D and trimming. The sample lists fewer than 40,000 clones, 65% to 80% seen once, with roughly 5% in the top ten. The clonotype originates from an adult in good health and CMV-seropositive. The sample comprised memory CD4+ T cells from blood. This chain connects TRBV5-1 to TRBJ1-1, with 10 bases that match TRBD1. The CDR3 is CASSSPGTGVTEAFF. The CDR3 DNA follows: TGCGCCAGCAGTTCCCCCGGGACAGGGGTCACTGAAGCTTTCTTT. Based on the CDR3 plus reference TRBV5-1 and TRBJ1-1, the full variable domain is KAGVTQTPRYLIKTRGQQVTLSCSPISGHRSVSWYQQTPGQGLQFLFEYFSETQRNKGNFPGRFSGRQFSNSRSEMNVSTLELGDSALYLCASSSPGTGVTEAFFGQGTRLTVV.